The following is a T cell receptor (beta chain) sequence with its context. Authors' processing steps: It was from reference gene primer amplification that nucleated cell counts were estimated. Here immunoSEQ multiplex PCR was the method, and the copy in TCRdb shows in-frame clones only, minus some. V, J and clone size are taken as reported in that table, and D and trimming were inferred from the DNA itself. The table lists 66,000 or so clones, 86% of them singletons. The data originate from a study of blood T cell repertoires in COVID-19. Per the germline V gene, CDR1 is SGHNT and CDR2 is YENEEA. The junction had 10 bases not matched to a gene; V was cut back by 4 bases and J by 7 bases. This CDR3 is 16 amino acids long.

The sequence came from a man aged 45 to 65 with active COVID-19. The chain has TRBV11-3 and TRBJ2-1; TRBD2 aligns across 10 bases. Sequenced input: peripheral blood. CDR3 sequence (DNA): TGTGCCAGCAGCTACCCCTCGAGCGGGAGGGGGAATGAGCAGTTCTTC. Translation gives CASSYPSSGRGNEQFF.